This T cell receptor (beta chain) was recovered during a study of blood T cell repertoires in COVID-19. This table comes from immunoSEQ multiplex PCR, and its TCRdb copy is limited to in-frame clones, with some not included. The table records about 92,000 clones, approximately 85% of them present only once. V lost 0 bases, J lost 1 base, and 7 bases lay in between. Germline CDR1 is LNHNV and CDR2 is YYDKDF (reference sequence). The CDR3 sequence is 15 residues long. This clonotype originated in a human donor in a cohort sampled during active COVID-19. This chain joins TRBV15 and TRBJ1-5; D is uncertain. The sample consisted of peripheral blood. The DNA for the CDR3 is TGTGCCACCAGCAGAGACCCGGGGAGCAATCAGCCCCAGCATTTT. Protein sequence: CATSRDPGSNQPQHF.